This T cell receptor (beta chain) was documented in a study of cytomegalovirus exposure and HLA in healthy donors. Study results and caveats: Earlier findings revealed that most TCR beta V segments proved productive either about 87% or about 30% of the time. Some public TCRs appeared in many individuals, while most sequences were rare.

Both 60 Vbeta primers and 13 Jbeta primers went into the PCR. This table comes from immunoSEQ multiplex PCR, and its TCRdb copy is limited to in-frame clones, with some not included. The sample carries fewer than 350,000 clones, roughly 90% recorded once. In regard to this clone: Its antigen is as yet unknown.

This CDR3 contains 15 residues. Deletions cut 7 bases from V and 5 bases from J, with 20 bases between. Germline V CDR1 and CDR2: MGHDK, SYGVNS. The TCR was taken from a woman aged 18 to 35 in good health and CMV-seronegative. The sequenced sample was PBMCs. The rearrangement links TRBV25-1 to TRBJ1-2; D perhaps matches TRBD1 (6 bases). The CDR3 DNA reads TGTGCCAGCACTAGGGGGGGGTCCCTGGGTTATGGCTACACCTTC. Residues: CASTRGGSLGYGYTF.